This TCR beta chain was sequenced in a study of shared clonotypes between healthy human individuals. Findings and caveats of the study: Clonotype sharing among donors likely depends on sequencing depth. Generally, naive subsets (rather than memory subsets) showed larger estimated richness.

Only in-frame clones appear in the TCRdb table, and some are missing; sequencing was by immunoSEQ multiplex PCR. The sample records 2 million to 2.5 million clones, over 85% being singletons. The donors, all of them Caucasian adults, lived in Nashville, Tennessee. The CDR3 is 13 residues long. Deletions cut 1 base from V and 8 bases from J, with 11 bases between. Germline CDR1 reads LNHNV; CDR2 reads YYDKDF (reference sequence). As for this clone: The target antigen is unknown.

The receptor comes from a man between 18 and 35 years old in good health. Some clones in this sample may be carry-over from other donors' samples. The chain couples TRBV15 to TRBJ1-2; D remains ambiguous. Sequencing used naive CD4+ T cells from PBMCs. Subset indicated: CD45RA+ positively selected. The CDR3 spells CATSRARLDGYTF. Here the CDR3 DNA reads TGTGCCACCAGCAGAGCCAGGCTTGACGGCTACACCTTC.